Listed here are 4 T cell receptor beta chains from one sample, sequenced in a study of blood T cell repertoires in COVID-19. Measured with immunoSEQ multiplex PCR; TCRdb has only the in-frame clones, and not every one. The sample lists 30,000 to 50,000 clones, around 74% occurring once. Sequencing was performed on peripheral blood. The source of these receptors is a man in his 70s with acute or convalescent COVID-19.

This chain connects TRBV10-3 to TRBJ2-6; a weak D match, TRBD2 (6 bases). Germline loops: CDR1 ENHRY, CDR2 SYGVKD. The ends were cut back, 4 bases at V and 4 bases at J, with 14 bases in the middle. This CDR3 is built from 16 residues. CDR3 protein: CAISVGLDWGANVLTF. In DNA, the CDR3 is TGTGCCATCAGTGTGGGACTCGACTGGGGGGCCAACGTCCTGACTTTC.

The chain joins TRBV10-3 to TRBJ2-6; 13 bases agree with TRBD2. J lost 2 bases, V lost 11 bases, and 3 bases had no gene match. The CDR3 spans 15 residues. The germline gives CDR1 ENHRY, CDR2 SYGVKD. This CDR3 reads CASGLAGAGANVLTF. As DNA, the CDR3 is TGTGCCTCCGGACTAGCGGGGGCTGGGGCCAACGTCCTGACTTTC.

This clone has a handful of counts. CDR3 sequence reads: CASSPYPGQGTEAFF. The CDR3 DNA reads TGTGCCAGCAGCCCGTATCCGGGACAGGGCACTGAAGCTTTCTTT. The chain joins TRBV7-3 to TRBJ1-1; TRBD1 aligns across 9 bases. From germline, CDR1 is SGHTA and CDR2 FQGTGA. The CDR3 contains 15 residues. J was trimmed by 4 bases and V by 5 bases; bases with no gene match: 8.

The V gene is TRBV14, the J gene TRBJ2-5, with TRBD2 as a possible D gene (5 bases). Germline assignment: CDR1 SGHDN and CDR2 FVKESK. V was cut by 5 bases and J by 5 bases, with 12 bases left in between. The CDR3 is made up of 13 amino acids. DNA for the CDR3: TGTGCCAGCAGCTCAACTAGTTGGGAGACCCAGTACTTC. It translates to CASSSTSWETQYF.